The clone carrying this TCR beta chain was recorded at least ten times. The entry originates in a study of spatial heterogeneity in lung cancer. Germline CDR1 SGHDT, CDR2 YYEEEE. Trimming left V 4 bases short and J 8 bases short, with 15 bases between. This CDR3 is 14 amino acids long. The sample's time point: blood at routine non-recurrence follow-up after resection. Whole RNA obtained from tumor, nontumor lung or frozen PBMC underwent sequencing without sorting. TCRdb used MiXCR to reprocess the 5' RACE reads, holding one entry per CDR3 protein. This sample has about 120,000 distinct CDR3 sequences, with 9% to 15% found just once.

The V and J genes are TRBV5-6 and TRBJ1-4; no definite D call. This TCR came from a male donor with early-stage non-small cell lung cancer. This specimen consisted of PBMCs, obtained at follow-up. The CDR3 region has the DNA TGTGCCAGCAGCGTACGAGGAGTAAAAGAAAAACTGTTTTTT. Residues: CASSVRGVKEKLFF.